The rows below give T cell receptor beta chains drawn from one sample of a study of cytomegalovirus exposure and HLA in healthy donors. Libraries were prepared by immunoSEQ multiplex PCR; TCRdb keeps only in-frame clonotypes and omits some of them. The sample consists of 150,000 or so clones, roughly 82% of them appearing once. Sequenced material: PBMCs. These receptors all stem from a woman between 45 and 65 years old in good health and CMV-seropositive. Both conserved end residues are part of each CDR3. Each record gives: D gene, V gene, J gene, clone size, CDR3 DNA, CDR3 protein. The D gene is left open where the match is weak. Part of the rows lack a size; the others show once, few, many or a class for expanded clones.

NA,TRBV2,TRBJ1-1,NA,TGTGCCACCCAGGCAGATATGAACACTGAAGCTTTCTTT,CATQADMNTEAFF
NA,TRBV5-8,TRBJ2-7,NA,TGTGCCAGCAGCTTTAGCTCCTACGAGCAGTACTTC,CASSFSSYEQYF
NA,TRBV5-4,TRBJ2-3,NA,TGTGCCAGCAGCTTGGAAATGACAACAGATACGCAGTATTTT,CASSLEMTTDTQYF
NA,TRBV7-9,TRBJ2-2,NA,TGTGCCAGCAGCTTACGAGGGGGAGATACCGGGGAGCTGTTTTTT,CASSLRGGDTGELFF
NA,TRBV4-2,TRBJ1-2,NA,TGTGCCAGCAGCCAAGATTGGGCAACGGGGGATGGCTACACCTTC,CASSQDWATGDGYTF
TRBD2,TRBV13,TRBJ2-1,NA,TGTGCCAGCAGCTTCCGGACTAGCGGGGATGAGCAGTTCTTC,CASSFRTSGDEQFF
NA,TRBV5-1,TRBJ1-2,NA,TGCGCCAGCAGCTTGGAGGGGCCAATCCATGGCTACACCTTC,CASSLEGPIHGYTF
TRBD2,TRBV5-8,TRBJ2-1,few,TGTGCCAGCAGCTTGCTGGTGAGCGGGGGCCACTACAATGAGCAGTTCTTC,CASSLLVSGGHYNEQFF
TRBD1,TRBV27,TRBJ2-3,few,TGTGCCAGCAGTTTTGGACAGGGATACACAGATACGCAGTATTTT,CASSFGQGYTDTQYF
TRBD2,TRBV2,TRBJ2-3,NA,TGTGCCAGCAGTGATGGGGGGCCACTAGCGGGGGCTGTGGACACGCAGTATTTT,CASSDGGPLAGAVDTQYF
TRBD1,TRBV15,TRBJ1-4,NA,TGTGCCACCAGCAGAGGCGACAGGGGAAGAGCTGAAAAACTGTTTTTT,CATSRGDRGRAEKLFF
TRBD1,TRBV4-2,TRBJ2-7,NA,TGTGCCAGCAGCAAACGGACAGGAAAAGACTACGAGCAGTACTTC,CASSKRTGKDYEQYF
NA,TRBV5-1,TRBJ2-3,NA,TGCGCCAGCAGCTTGATCGCGGGCTCTAGCACAGATACGCAGTATTTT,CASSLIAGSSTDTQYF
NA,TRBV6-5,TRBJ1-2,NA,TGTGCCTCCCGGACAGAGTTGTATGGCTACACCTTC,CASRTELYGYTF
TRBD2,TRBV13,TRBJ2-5,few,TGTGCCAGCAGCTTAGGGACTAGCGGGGGGGCTGACTTC,CASSLGTSGGADF
TRBD1,TRBV7-8,TRBJ1-1,NA,TGTGCCAGCAGCACCCGGGACAGGGACTCTGAAGCTTTCTTT,CASSTRDRDSEAFF
NA,TRBV2,TRBJ2-2,NA,TGTGCCAGCAGCGCCCCGGGGGTGGCGAACACCGGGGAGCTGTTTTTT,CASSAPGVANTGELFF
NA,TRBV30,TRBJ1-6,NA,TGTGCCTGGGGTGTCAACAGGGATGATTCACCCCTCCACTTT,CAWGVNRDDSPLHF
TRBD2,TRBV27,TRBJ2-1,NA,TGTGCCAGCACCAGTCTAGCGGGGGGGTTAAATGAGCAGTTCTTC,CASTSLAGGLNEQFF
NA,TRBV9,TRBJ2-1,NA,TGTGCCAGCAGCTCCCCCCCTGGGCAGAATGAGCAGTTCTTC,CASSSPPGQNEQFF
NA,TRBV7-8,TRBJ1-6,few,TGTGCCAGCAGCTTAGGACAGCTTAATTCACCCCTCCACTTT,CASSLGQLNSPLHF
TRBD1,TRBV4-3,TRBJ1-2,few,TGCGCCAGCAGCCTATTGGGACAGGGGGCTGGCTACACCTTC,CASSLLGQGAGYTF
TRBD1,TRBV5-4,TRBJ1-1,NA,TGTGCCAGCAGCCTACAGGGGGGGAACACTGAAGCTTTCTTT,CASSLQGGNTEAFF
NA,TRBV6-5,TRBJ2-2,NA,TGTGCCAGCAGTTACGGGGGACACCGGGAGCTGTTTTTT,CASSYGGHRELFF
TRBD2,TRBV7-9,TRBJ2-7,NA,TGTGCCAGCAGCCCGCGGGGGAAGGCCTACGAGCAGTACTTC,CASSPRGKAYEQYF
TRBD1,TRBV30,TRBJ1-6,NA,TGTGCCTGGAGTGAGGGGACAGGGGGCAATTCACCCCTCCACTTT,CAWSEGTGGNSPLHF
NA,TRBV6-5,TRBJ1-2,NA,TGTGCCAGCAGTTCCCCAGGGGCCTCTAACTATGGCTACACCTTC,CASSSPGASNYGYTF
TRBD1,TRBV6-5,TRBJ1-4,NA,TGTGCCAGCAGTCCGGACAGGAAGACTGAAAAACTGTTTTTT,CASSPDRKTEKLFF
NA,TRBV13,TRBJ2-3,NA,TGTGCCAGCCAGGGGATTGGCCTCTACACAGATACGCAGTATTTT,CASQGIGLYTDTQYF
TRBD2,TRBV4-1,TRBJ2-3,NA,TGCGCCAGCAGCCAAGAACAAGCGGGGGGCTATACGCAGTATTTT,CASSQEQAGGYTQYF
NA,TRBV28,TRBJ1-5,NA,TGTGCCAGCACCCTCCGGCGGGGCCCCGGGGGTCAGCCCCAGCATTTT,CASTLRRGPGGQPQHF
NA,TRBV5-1,TRBJ1-1,few,TGCGCCAGCAGAACAGGGCGAGATGTGACTGAAGCTTTCTTT,CASRTGRDVTEAFF
NA,TRBV6-5,TRBJ1-4,NA,TGTGCCAGCAGTTACTCGGGCGGGGAGGGTGAAAAACTGTTTTTT,CASSYSGGEGEKLFF
TRBD2,TRBV14,TRBJ2-2,NA,TGTGCCAGCAGAAGCGGGGGGGCCGGCGGGGAGCTGTTTTTT,CASRSGGAGGELFF
NA,TRBV18,TRBJ2-7,NA,TGTGCCAGCTCATCCCAATCCAGCTACGAGCAGTACTTC,CASSSQSSYEQYF
TRBD1,TRBV7-2,TRBJ2-5,NA,TGTGCCAGCAGCTTAAACCGGGACAGGGGGCTGGAGACCCAGTACTTC,CASSLNRDRGLETQYF
NA,TRBV19,TRBJ1-4,few,TGTGCCAGTAGAGACCGGGACACAGTCCTTGAAAAACTGTTTTTT,CASRDRDTVLEKLFF
NA,TRBV6-5,TRBJ1-2,NA,TGTGCCAGCAGTTCAAACAGAGGGACATATGATGGCTACACCTTC,CASSSNRGTYDGYTF
NA,TRBV28,TRBJ2-2,NA,TGTGCCAGCAGTTTAGGAGGTGCTCGCCTCACCGGGGAGCTGTTTTTT,CASSLGGARLTGELFF
NA,TRBV9,TRBJ1-3,NA,TGTGCCAGCAGCGTAGTAGCAACGAAGAGCTCTGGAAACACCATATATTTT,CASSVVATKSSGNTIYF
NA,TRBV10-3,TRBJ1-5,NA,TGTGCCATCAGTCCCGACGGAGGAGGCAATCAGCCCCAGCATTTT,CAISPDGGGNQPQHF
NA,TRBV5-1,TRBJ2-1,NA,TGCGCCAGCCTAGGAGGTATCAATGAGCAGTTCTTC,CASLGGINEQFF
TRBD1,TRBV7-2,TRBJ1-5,NA,TGTGCCAGCAGCGCTAGGACAGGGGAAGATCAGCCCCAGCATTTT,CASSARTGEDQPQHF
NA,TRBV30,TRBJ1-3,NA,TGTGCCTGGAGTACCGGGACTGGGGGAAACACCATATATTTT,CAWSTGTGGNTIYF
NA,TRBV5-5,TRBJ2-7,NA,TGTGCCAGCAGCTTGTCCGGGAGTCCCGCTTACGAGCAGTACTTC,CASSLSGSPAYEQYF
NA,TRBV27,TRBJ1-2,NA,TGTGCCAGCAGTTTAAGGGTCGCGGGGAATGCTAACTATGGCTACACCTTC,CASSLRVAGNANYGYTF
NA,TRBV7-9,TRBJ2-1,NA,TGTGCCAGCAGCTTAGCCGGGACCTACAATGAGCAGTTCTTC,CASSLAGTYNEQFF
NA,TRBV7-2,TRBJ1-5,NA,TGTGCCAGCAGCTTCGATAGACAGCCTAATCAGCCCCAGCATTTT,CASSFDRQPNQPQHF
TRBD1,TRBV15,TRBJ1-5,few,TGTGCCACCAGCAGCAGGGGGATTGGGCAGCCCCAGCATTTT,CATSSRGIGQPQHF
NA,TRBV5-1,TRBJ1-3,NA,TGCGCCAGCAGCCCGGACAGCTTCTCTGGAAACACCATATATTTT,CASSPDSFSGNTIYF
NA,TRBV2,TRBJ1-4,once,TGTGCCAGCAGTGAGGGGGCAGGGTCAAATGAAAAACTGTTTTTT,CASSEGAGSNEKLFF
NA,TRBV6-1,TRBJ1-1,NA,TGTGCCAGCAGTGAATCTCGGGGGGAAGCTTTCTTT,CASSESRGEAFF
NA,TRBV14,TRBJ2-3,NA,TGTGCCAGCAGCCAAGAGGGAGGTTTTACGCAGTATTTT,CASSQEGGFTQYF